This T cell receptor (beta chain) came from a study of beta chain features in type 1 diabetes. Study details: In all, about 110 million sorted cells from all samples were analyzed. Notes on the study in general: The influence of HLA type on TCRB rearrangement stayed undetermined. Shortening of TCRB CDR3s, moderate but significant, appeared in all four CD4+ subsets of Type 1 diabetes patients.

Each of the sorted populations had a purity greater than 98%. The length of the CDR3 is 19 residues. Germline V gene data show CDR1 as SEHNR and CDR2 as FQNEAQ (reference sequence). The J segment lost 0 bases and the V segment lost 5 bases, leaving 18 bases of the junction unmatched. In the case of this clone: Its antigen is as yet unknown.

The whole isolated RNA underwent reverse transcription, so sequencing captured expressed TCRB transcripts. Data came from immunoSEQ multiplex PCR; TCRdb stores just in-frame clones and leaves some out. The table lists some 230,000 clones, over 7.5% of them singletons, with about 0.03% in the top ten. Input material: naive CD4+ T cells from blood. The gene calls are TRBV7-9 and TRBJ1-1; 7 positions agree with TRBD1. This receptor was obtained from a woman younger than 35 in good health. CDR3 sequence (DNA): TGTGCCAGCAGCGGGGGGACAGCACACTTGACTAGGTTGAACACTGAAGCTTTCTTT. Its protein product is CASSGGTAHLTRLNTEAFF.